The 13 T cell receptor beta chains given below trace back to one sample, sequenced in a study of blood T cell repertoires in COVID-19. Some clones are missing from TCRdb's copy, which holds only in-frame ones; the method was immunoSEQ multiplex PCR. The table has about 260,000 clones, roughly 88% seen once. Sequencing was carried out using peripheral blood. These receptors were taken from a human donor in a cohort sampled during active COVID-19.

The rearrangement joins TRBV5-1 to TRBJ1-3, with a weak D call TRBD1 (6 bases). V was cut by 0 bases and J by 3 bases, with 13 bases left in between. The CDR3 is 16 residues long. From germline, CDR1 is SGHRS and CDR2 YFSETQ. The CDR3: CASSLDRQGIGNTIYF. As DNA, the CDR3 is TGCGCCAGCAGCTTGGATCGGCAGGGGATTGGAAACACCATATATTTT.

This chain connects TRBV4-1 to TRBJ1-6; 9 positions match TRBD1. Trimming removed 6 bases from V and 5 bases from J; junction bases left unmatched: 8. The CDR3 runs to 16 residues. The V gene's germline CDR1 is MGHRA and CDR2 YSYEKL. DNA for the CDR3: TGCGCCAGCAGTCGGACAGGGGTTGGAGATAATTCACCCCTCCACTTT. Its translation is CASSRTGVGDNSPLHF.

The V and J genes are TRBV19 and TRBJ2-7, with a weak D call TRBD1 (5 bases). CDR3 length equals 13 residues. V was pared by 4 bases and J by 6 bases, with 13 bases between. Germline assignment: CDR1 LNHDA and CDR2 SQIVND (reference sequence). CDR3 nucleotides: TGTGCCAGTAGTACAAGAGATCAGGGCGAGCAGTACTTC. This translates into CASSTRDQGEQYF.

This clone was seen only a few times. This sequence joins TRBV7-2 and TRBJ2-1; 12 bases map to TRBD2. Germline-derived CDR1 and CDR2 are SGHTA and FQGNSA. There are 16 residues in the CDR3. Unmatched junction bases numbered 9, after V lost 2 bases and J lost 10 bases. Written as DNA, the CDR3 is TGTGCCAGCAGCTTATCTAGCGGGAGGGCCGGGAGCGAGCAGTTCTTC. Amino acid sequence: CASSLSSGRAGSEQFF.

This clone appeared a single time. The rearrangement joins TRBV6-2 or TRBV6-3 to TRBJ2-2; TRBD1 is a possible D gene (6 bases). V dropped 0 bases and J dropped 6 bases, with 23 bases sitting between them. CDR1 is MNHEY, CDR2 SVGEGT, per germline. The CDR3 consists of 19 residues. The CDR3 DNA reads as TGTGCCAGCAGTTACTCAAAGTTAGACGGGACATTCAACGCCGGGGAGCTGTTTTTT. Protein sequence: CASSYSKLDGTFNAGELFF.

This clone came up many times. The CDR3 is CASSVRGYYGYTF. The CDR3 bases are TGTGCCAGCAGCGTAAGGGGGTACTATGGCTACACCTTC. The chain uses TRBV9 and TRBJ1-2; D perhaps matches TRBD1 (6 bases). This CDR3 is 13 amino acids long. CDR1 is SGDLS and CDR2 is YYNGEE in the germline V gene. Trimming took off 1 base at V and 3 bases at J, with 7 bases between the two ends.

This clone was counted between two and nine times. CDR3: CASSQGPLAGDNEQFF. For the CDR3, the DNA is TGTGCCAGCTCCCAGGGCCCACTAGCGGGCGACAATGAGCAGTTCTTC. This chain joins TRBV28 and TRBJ2-1; 9 bases agree with TRBD2. Losses at the gene ends were 8 bases for V and 5 bases for J; bases not matched to a gene: 13. Germline V gene data show CDR1 as MDHEN and CDR2 as SYDVKM. The CDR3 runs 16 residues.

Points on this clone: The same CDR3 arises from other DNA sequences in this sample as well. The chain joins TRBV6-2 or TRBV6-3 to TRBJ2-7, with a possible D match to TRBD2 (5 bases). V shed 5 bases and J shed 1 base, with 6 bases lying between them. Germline CDR1 MNHEY, CDR2 SVGEGT. The CDR3 length is 12 residues. The CDR3 reads CASSRGSYEQYF. The CDR3 bases are TGTGCCAGCAGTCGGGGTTCCTACGAGCAGTACTTC.

This clone has just one count. The chain links TRBV4-1 to TRBJ1-2; D is perhaps TRBD1 (5 bases). This CDR3 is built from 15 residues. Germline loops: CDR1 MGHRA, CDR2 YSYEKL. Trimming shortened V by 1 base and J by 2 bases, and 11 bases separated the two germline ends. In nucleotides, the CDR3 is TGCGCCAGCAGCCAAGTTCTAGGGGCCAACTATGGCTACACCTTC. It is translated as CASSQVLGANYGYTF.

This chain uses TRBV19 with TRBJ2-5; tentative D call: TRBD2 (6 bases). The CDR3 length is 15 residues. Trimming cost V 4 bases and J 7 bases, with 19 bases left between them. Looked up from germline, CDR1 is LNHDA and CDR2 is SQIVND (reference sequence). The CDR3 DNA follows: TGTGCCAGTAGTAGAGACCGGGACTTCTCTGGGACCCAGTACTTC. Amino acids: CASSRDRDFSGTQYF.

The rearrangement links TRBV5-6 to TRBJ2-7; TRBD2 agrees at 12 bases. The CDR3 consists of 15 residues. The junction had 3 bases not matched to a gene; V was cut back by 0 bases and J by 5 bases. Germline loops: CDR1 SGHDT, CDR2 YYEEEE. CDR3 in amino acids: CASSLASGRADEQYF. CDR3 sequence (DNA): TGTGCCAGCAGCTTGGCTAGCGGGAGGGCCGACGAGCAGTACTTC.

The chain recombines TRBV7-9 with TRBJ2-7; D might be TRBD2 (6 bases). The germline V and J ends were trimmed by 1 base and 2 bases, with 12 bases remaining between them. The CDR3 sequence is 15 residues long. The V gene's germline CDR1 is SEHNR and CDR2 FQNEAQ (reference sequence). CDR3 nucleotides: TGTGCCAGCAGCTTAGGTATAGCGGCGACCTACGAGCAGTACTTC. Translation: CASSLGIAATYEQYF.

The chain links TRBV3-1 (or the pseudogene TRBV3-2) to TRBJ1-3; weak D call: TRBD1 (5 bases). The germline CDR1 and CDR2 sequences are LGHDT and YNNKEL (reference sequence). V lost 3 bases and J lost 0, with 9 bases in between. CDR3 length: 15 residues. CDR3 sequence: CASSQGDFSGNTIYF. The CDR3 DNA follows: TGTGCCAGCAGCCAGGGGGACTTCTCTGGAAACACCATATATTTT.